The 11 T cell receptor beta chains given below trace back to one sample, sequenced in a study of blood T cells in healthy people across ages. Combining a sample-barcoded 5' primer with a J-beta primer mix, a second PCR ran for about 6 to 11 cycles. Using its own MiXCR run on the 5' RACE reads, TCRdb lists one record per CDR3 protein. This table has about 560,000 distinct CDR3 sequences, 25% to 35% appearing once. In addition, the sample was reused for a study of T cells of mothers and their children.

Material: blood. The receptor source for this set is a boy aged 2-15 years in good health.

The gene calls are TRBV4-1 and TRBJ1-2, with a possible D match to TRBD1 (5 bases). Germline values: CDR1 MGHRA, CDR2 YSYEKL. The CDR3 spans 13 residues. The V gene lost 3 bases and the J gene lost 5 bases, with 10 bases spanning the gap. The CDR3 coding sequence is TGCGCCAGCAGCCAGGGGACGGTTTATGGCTACACCTTC. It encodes CASSQGTVYGYTF.

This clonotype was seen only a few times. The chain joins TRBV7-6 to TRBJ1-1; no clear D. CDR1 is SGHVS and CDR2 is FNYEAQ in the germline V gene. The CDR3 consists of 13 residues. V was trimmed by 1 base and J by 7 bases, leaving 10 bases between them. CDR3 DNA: TGTGCCAGCAGCTTAGAAGTGACTGGTGAAGCTTTCTTT. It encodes CASSLEVTGEAFF.

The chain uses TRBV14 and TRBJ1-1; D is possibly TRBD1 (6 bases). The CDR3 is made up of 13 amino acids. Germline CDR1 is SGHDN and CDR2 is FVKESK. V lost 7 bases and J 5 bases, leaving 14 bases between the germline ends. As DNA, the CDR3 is TGTGCCAGCAACCGGGGGGCGAGGACTGAAGCTTTCTTT. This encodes CASNRGARTEAFF.

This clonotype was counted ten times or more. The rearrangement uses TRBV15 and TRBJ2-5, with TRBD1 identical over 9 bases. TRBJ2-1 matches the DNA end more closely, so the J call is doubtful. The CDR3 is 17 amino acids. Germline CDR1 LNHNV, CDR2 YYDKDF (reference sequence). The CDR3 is CATSREWGQGLGNEQFF. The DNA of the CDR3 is TGTGCCACCAGCAGAGAATGGGGACAGGGTTTGGGGAATGAGCAGTTCTTC.

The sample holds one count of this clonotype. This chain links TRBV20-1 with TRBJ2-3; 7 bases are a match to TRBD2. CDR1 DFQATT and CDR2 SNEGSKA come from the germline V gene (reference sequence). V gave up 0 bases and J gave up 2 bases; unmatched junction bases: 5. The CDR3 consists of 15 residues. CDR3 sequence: CSARDRLAPTDTQYF. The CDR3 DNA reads TGCAGTGCTAGAGATCGACTAGCACCCACAGATACGCAGTATTTT.

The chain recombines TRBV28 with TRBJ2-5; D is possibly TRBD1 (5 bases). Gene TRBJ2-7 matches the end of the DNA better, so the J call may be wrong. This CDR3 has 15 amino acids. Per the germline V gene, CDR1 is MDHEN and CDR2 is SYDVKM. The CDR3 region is CASSFRGCTRYEQYF. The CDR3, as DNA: TGTGCCAGCAGTTTTAGGGGATGTACCCGCTACGAGCAGTACTTC.

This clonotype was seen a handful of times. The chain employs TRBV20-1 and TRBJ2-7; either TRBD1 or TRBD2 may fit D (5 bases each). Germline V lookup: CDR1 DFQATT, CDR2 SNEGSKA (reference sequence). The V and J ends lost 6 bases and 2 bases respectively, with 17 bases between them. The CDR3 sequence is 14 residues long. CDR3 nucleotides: TGCAGTGCCCGACCGGGGCGCGGCACCTACGAGCAGTACTTC. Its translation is CSARPGRGTYEQYF.

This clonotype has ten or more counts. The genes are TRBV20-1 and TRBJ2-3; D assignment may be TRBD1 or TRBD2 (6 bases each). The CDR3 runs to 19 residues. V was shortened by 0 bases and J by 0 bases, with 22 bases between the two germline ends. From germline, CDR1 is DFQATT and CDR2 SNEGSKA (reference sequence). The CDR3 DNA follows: TGCAGTGCTAGAGATACTACAGGGAAGAAGGCGGGGAGCACAGATACGCAGTATTTT. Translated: CSARDTTGKKAGSTDTQYF.

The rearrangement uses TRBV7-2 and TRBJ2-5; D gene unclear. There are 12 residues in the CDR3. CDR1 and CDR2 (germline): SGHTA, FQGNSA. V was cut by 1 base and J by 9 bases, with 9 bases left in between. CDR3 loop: CASSLGAGPQYF. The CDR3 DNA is TGTGCCAGCAGCTTAGGGGCTGGGCCCCAGTACTTC.

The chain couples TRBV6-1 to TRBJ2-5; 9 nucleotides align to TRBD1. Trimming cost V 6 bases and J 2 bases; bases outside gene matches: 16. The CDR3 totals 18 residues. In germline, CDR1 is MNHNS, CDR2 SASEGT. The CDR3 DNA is TGTGCCAGCAGCGCCGGGACAGGGACCCAAAGGGGACAAGAGACCCAGTACTTC. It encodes CASSAGTGTQRGQETQYF.

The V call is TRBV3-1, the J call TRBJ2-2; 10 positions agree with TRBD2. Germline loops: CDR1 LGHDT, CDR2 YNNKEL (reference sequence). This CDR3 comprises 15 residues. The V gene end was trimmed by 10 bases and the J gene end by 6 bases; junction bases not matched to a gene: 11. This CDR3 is CAIGGTSGKSGELFF. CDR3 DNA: TGTGCCATCGGGGGTACTAGCGGGAAATCCGGGGAGCTGTTTTTT. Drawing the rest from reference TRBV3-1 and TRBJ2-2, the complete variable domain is DTAVSQTPKYLVTQMGNDKSIKCEQNLGHDTMYWYKQDSKKFLKIMFSYNNKELIINETVPNRFSPKSPDKAHLNLHINSLELGDSAVYFCAIGGTSGKSGELFFGEGSRLTVL.